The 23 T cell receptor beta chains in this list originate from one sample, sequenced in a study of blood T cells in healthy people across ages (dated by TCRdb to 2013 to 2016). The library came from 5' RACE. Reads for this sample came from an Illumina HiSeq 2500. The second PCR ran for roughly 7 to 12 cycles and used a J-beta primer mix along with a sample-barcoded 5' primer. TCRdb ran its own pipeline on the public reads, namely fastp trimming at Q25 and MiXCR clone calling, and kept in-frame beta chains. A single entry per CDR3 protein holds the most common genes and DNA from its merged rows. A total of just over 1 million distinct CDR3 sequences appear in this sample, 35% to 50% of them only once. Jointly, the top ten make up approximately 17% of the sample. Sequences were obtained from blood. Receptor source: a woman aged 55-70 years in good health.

The CDR3 sequence is CSAPPGPSSYNEQFF. In DNA, the CDR3 is TGCAGTGCTCCCCCGGGGCCTAGCTCCTACAATGAGCAGTTCTTC. V usage is TRBV20-1 and J usage is TRBJ2-1; D tentatively fits TRBD1 or TRBD2 (5 bases each). CDR3 length: 15 residues. Germline values: CDR1 DFQATT, CDR2 SNEGSKA (reference sequence). The germline V and J ends were trimmed by 5 bases and 0 bases, with 14 bases remaining between them.

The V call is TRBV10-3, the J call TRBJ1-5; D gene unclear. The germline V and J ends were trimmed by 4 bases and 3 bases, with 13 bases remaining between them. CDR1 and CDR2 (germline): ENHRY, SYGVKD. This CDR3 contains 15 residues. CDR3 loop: CAISGVGGPNQPQHF. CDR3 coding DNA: TGTGCCATCAGTGGGGTGGGCGGACCCAATCAGCCCCAGCATTTT.

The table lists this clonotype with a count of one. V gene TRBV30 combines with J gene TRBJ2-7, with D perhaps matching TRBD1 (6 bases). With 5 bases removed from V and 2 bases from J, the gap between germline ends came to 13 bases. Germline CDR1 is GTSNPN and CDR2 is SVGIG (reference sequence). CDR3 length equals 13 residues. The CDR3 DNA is TGTGCCTGGGCGAGGGGGTCGGCCTACGAGCAGTACTTC. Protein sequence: CAWARGSAYEQYF.

CDR3 DNA sequence: TGTGCCAGCAGCGTATCTCTCGAGGCGGGACTAGCGGCAAATTTGGATACGCAGTATTTT. As protein: CASSVSLEAGLAANLDTQYF. The rearrangement links TRBV9 to TRBJ2-3, with 11 bases matching TRBD2. The CDR3 is 20 amino acids. V trimming: 1 base; J trimming: 6 bases; junction bases outside the gene matches: 19. The germline gives CDR1 SGDLS, CDR2 YYNGEE.

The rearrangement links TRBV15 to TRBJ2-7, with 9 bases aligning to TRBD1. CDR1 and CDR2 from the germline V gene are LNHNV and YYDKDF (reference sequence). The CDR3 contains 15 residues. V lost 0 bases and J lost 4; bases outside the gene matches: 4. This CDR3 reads CATSRDGDRAYEQYF. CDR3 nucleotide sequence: TGTGCCACCAGCAGAGATGGGGACAGGGCGTACGAGCAGTACTTC.

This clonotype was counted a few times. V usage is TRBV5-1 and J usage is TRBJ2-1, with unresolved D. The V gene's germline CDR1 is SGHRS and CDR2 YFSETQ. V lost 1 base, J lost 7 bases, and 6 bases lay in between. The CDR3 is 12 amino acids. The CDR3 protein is CASSLRMNEQFF. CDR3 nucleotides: TGCGCCAGCAGCTTGAGGATGAATGAGCAGTTCTTC. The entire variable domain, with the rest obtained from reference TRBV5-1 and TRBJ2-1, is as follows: KAGVTQTPRYLIKTRGQQVTLSCSPISGHRSVSWYQQTPGQGLQFLFEYFSETQRNKGNFPGRFSGRQFSNSRSEMNVSTLELGDSALYLCASSLRMNEQFFGPGTRLTVL.

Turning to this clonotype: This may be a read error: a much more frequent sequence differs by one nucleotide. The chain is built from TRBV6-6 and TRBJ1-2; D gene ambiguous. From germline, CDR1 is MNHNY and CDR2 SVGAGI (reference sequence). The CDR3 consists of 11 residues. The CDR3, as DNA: TGTGCCAGCAGTTACGCCTATGACTACACCTTC. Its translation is CASSYAYDYTF.

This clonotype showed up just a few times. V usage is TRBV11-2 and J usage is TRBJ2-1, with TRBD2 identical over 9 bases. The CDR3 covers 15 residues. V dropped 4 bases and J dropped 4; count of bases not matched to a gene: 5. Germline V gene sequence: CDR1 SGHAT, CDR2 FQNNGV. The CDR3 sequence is CASSSSSGNYNEQFF. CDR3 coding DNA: TGTGCCAGCAGCTCATCTAGCGGGAATTACAATGAGCAGTTCTTC.

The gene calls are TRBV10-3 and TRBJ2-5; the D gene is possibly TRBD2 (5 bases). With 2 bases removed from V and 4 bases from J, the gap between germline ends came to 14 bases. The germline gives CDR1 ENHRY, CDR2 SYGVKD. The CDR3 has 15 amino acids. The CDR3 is CAISEGVEGRETQYF. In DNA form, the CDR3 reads TGTGCCATCAGTGAGGGAGTCGAGGGTCGAGAGACCCAGTACTTC.

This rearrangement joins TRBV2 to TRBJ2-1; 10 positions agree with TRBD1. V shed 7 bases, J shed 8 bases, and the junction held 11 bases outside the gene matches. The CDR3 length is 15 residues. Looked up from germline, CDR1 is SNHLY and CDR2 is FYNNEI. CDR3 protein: CASTLGGQGWYEQFF. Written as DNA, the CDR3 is TGTGCCAGCACCTTGGGGGGACAGGGGTGGTATGAGCAGTTCTTC.

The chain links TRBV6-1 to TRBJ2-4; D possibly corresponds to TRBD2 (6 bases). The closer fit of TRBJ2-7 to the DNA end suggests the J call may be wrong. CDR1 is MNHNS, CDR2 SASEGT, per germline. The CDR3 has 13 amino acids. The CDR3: CASNKEGLYEQYF. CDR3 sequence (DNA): TGTGCCAGCAACAAGGAGGGGCTCTACGAGCAGTACTTC.

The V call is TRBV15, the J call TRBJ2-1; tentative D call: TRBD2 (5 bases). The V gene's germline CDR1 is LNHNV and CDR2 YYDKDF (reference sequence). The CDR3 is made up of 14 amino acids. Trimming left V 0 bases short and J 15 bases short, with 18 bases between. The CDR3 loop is CATSRDSGPSRGFF. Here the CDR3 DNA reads TGTGCCACCAGCAGAGACTCCGGACCCTCCCGGGGGTTCTTC.

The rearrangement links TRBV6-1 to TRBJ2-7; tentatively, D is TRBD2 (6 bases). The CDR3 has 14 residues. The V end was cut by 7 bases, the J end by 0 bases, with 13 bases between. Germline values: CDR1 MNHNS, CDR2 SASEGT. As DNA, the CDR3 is TGTGCCAGCATTTACCGGGAGAGCTCCTACGAGCAGTACTTC. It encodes CASIYRESSYEQYF.

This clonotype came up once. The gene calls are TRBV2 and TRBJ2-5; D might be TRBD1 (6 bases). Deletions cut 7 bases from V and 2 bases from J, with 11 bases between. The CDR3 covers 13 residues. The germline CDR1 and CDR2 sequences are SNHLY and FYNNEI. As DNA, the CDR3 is TGTGCCAGCACCTGGACAGAGCAAGAGACCCAGTACTTC. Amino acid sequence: CASTWTEQETQYF.

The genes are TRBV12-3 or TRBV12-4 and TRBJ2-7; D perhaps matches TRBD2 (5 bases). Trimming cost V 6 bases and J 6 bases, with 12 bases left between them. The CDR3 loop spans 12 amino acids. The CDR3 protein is CASRGAGSEQYF. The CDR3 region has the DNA TGTGCCAGCAGGGGAGCTGGAAGCGAGCAGTACTTC.

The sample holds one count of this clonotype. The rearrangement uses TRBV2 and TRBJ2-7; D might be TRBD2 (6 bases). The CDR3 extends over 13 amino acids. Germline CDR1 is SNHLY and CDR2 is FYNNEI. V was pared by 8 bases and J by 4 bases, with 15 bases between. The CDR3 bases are TGTGCCAGCGGGGTAGCGGAGAAATACGAGCAGTACTTC. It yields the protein CASGVAEKYEQYF.

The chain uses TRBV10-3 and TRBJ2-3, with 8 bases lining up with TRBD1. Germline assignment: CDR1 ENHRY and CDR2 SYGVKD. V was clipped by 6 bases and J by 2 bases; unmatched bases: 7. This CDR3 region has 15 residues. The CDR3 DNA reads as TGTGCCATCAGCCAGACAGGGGAGGCCACAGATACGCAGTATTTT. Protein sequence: CAISQTGEATDTQYF.

The CDR3 nucleotides are TGTGCCAGCAGCCGGGACAGCTATAATTCACCCCTCCACTTT. It codes for CASSRDSYNSPLHF. The chain joins TRBV7-3 to TRBJ1-6, with 7 nucleotides matching TRBD1. CDR3 length equals 14 residues. V was pared by 5 bases and J by 3 bases, with 1 base of the junction left unmatched. Germline CDR1 SGHTA, CDR2 FQGTGA.

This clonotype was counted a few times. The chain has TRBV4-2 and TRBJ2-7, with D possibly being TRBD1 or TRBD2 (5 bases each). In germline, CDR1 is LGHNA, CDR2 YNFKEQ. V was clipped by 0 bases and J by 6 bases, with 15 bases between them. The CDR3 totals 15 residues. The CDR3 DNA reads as TGTGCCAGCAGCCAAGATGGACCGGGGCAAAGCGAGCAGTACTTC. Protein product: CASSQDGPGQSEQYF.

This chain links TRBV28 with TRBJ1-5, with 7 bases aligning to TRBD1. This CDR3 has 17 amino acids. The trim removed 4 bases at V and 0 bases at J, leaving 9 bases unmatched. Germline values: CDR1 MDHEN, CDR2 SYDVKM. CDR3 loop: CASSSYADRASNQPQHF. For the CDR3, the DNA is TGTGCCAGCAGTTCCTACGCCGACAGGGCTAGCAATCAGCCCCAGCATTTT.

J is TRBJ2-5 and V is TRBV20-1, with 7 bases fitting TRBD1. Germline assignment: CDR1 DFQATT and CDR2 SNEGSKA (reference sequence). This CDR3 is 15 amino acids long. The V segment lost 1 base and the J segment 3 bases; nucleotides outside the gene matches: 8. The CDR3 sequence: CSARGLGQEKETQYF. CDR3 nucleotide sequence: TGCAGTGCTAGAGGCCTAGGACAGGAAAAAGAGACCCAGTACTTC.

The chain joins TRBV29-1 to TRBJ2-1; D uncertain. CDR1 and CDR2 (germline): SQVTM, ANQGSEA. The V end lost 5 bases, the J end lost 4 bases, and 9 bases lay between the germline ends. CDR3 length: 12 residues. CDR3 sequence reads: CSVRMGYNEQFF. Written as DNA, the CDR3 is TGCAGCGTTCGGATGGGATACAATGAGCAGTTCTTC.

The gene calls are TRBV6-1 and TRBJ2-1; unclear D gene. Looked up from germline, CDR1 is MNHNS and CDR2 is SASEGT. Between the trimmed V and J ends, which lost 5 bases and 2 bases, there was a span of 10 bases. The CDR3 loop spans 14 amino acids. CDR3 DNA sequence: TGTGCCAGCAGTCGTAGCTTCGCCTACAATGAGCAGTTCTTC. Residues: CASSRSFAYNEQFF.